The source of this TCR beta chain is a study of Graves' ophthalmopathy and Graves' hyperthyroidism. Study observations and caveats: Blood repertoires reportedly contained most expanded thyroid clonotypes above 0.001 frequency. In predicting ophthalmopathy progression, the model reached 70.59% sensitivity and 72% to 85% specificity.

This clonotype occurred many times. Its cognate antigen is unknown. RNA transcripts yielded amplified TCR beta CDR3 regions. Second-round multiplex PCR came after a first-round RT-PCR that employed HTBI primers. From the multiplex PCR reads, TCRdb called clonotypes with MiXCR, one entry per CDR3 protein. Of roughly 300,000 distinct CDR3 sequences listed, 15% to 20% are singletons. Other autoimmune diseases, uncontrolled infections, pregnancy and lactation each led to patient exclusion. The length of the CDR3 is 15 residues. Trimming removed 1 base at V and 0 bases at J, with 9 bases between. CDR1 is LNHDA, CDR2 SQIVND, per germline (reference sequence).

The TCR was taken from an adult man with Graves' ophthalmopathy. The sequencing input was peripheral blood. This chain joins TRBV19 and TRBJ1-1; tentative D call: TRBD1 (5 bases). The chain's CDR3 is CASSIAQGMNTEAFF. In DNA, the CDR3 is TGTGCCAGTAGTATAGCCCAGGGAATGAACACTGAAGCTTTCTTT.